This T cell receptor (beta chain) comes out of a study of blood T cells in healthy people across ages. Details on this clonotype: Its antigen is unidentified.

Peripheral blood from each donor was collected in a volume of about 10 milliliters. Study-level points and caveats: A roughly linear age-dependent decrease characterized TCR beta diversity per million T cells.

The authors ran a second PCR of roughly 7 to 11 cycles using a sample-barcoded 5' primer and a J-beta primer mix. The study obtained at least 3 million CDR3-containing paired-end reads from every sample. MiXCR, applied by TCRdb to the 5' RACE reads, yields one record per CDR3 protein. This repertoire shows 540,000 or so distinct CDR3 sequences, around 48% found once; its top ten account for under 30%. This receptor was taken from a man older than 75 in good health. The specimen was blood.

The CDR3 protein is CASSLKGTLRTALRTNQPQHF. The CDR3 bases are TGTGCCAGCAGTTTAAAGGGGACCCTGAGGACAGCCCTAAGGACAAATCAGCCCCAGCATTTT. The gene calls are TRBV27 and TRBJ1-5; possibly TRBD1 for D (6 bases). Trimming pared 2 bases from V and 4 bases from J, leaving 30 bases between. This CDR3 has 21 residues. Per germline, CDR1 MNHEY and CDR2 SMNVEV (reference sequence).